The rows below give T cell receptor beta chains drawn from one sample of a study of molecular identifiers for immune sequencing clone quantification. One entry per CDR3 protein, called by TCRdb with MiXCR from the PCR reads. Among around 470,000 distinct CDR3 sequences listed, about 22% were seen once. Sequencing used naive CD8+ T cells from blood, with Jurkat cell RNA spiked in. The receptors originated from a human donor in good health. Some libraries in this study had Jurkat cell RNA spiked in. The CDR3 runs from the conserved cysteine through the conserved F or W. The D gene is left open where the match is weak. Size is stated for part of the rows, as once, few or many counts, or as a class when the clone is expanded.

clone_size j_call v_call d_call cdr3_aa cdr3_nt
- TRBJ2-3 TRBV20-1 TRBD2 CSAEGLEFTDTQYF TGCAGTGCTGAAGGACTAGAATTCACAGATACGCAGTATTTT
- TRBJ2-1 TRBV11-2 TRBD2 CASSLAGLAGVNEQFF TGTGCCAGCAGCTTAGCCGGACTAGCGGGGGTCAATGAGCAGTTCTTC
few TRBJ1-1 TRBV19 TRBD1 CASTGGTNTEAFF TGTGCCAGTACAGGGGGTACGAACACTGAAGCTTTCTTT
many TRBJ2-5 TRBV4-3 - CASSQDIAVQETQYF TGCGCCAGCAGCCAAGACATAGCGGTACAAGAGACCCAGTACTTC
- TRBJ2-3 TRBV5-1 - CASSFFTGPTDTQYF TGCGCCAGCAGCTTTTTTACTGGGCCGACAGATACGCAGTATTTT
- TRBJ2-1 TRBV13 TRBD2 CASSQTGTRVDEQFF TGTGCCAGCAGCCAAACCGGGACTAGGGTCGATGAGCAGTTCTTC
- TRBJ2-2 TRBV7-9 - CASSFTAGTGELFF TGTGCCAGCAGCTTTACGGCAGGGACCGGGGAGCTGTTTTTT
- TRBJ2-5 TRBV3-1 TRBD1 CASSQLGQGAWETQYF TGTGCCAGCAGCCAACTAGGACAGGGGGCATGGGAGACCCAGTACTTC
few TRBJ2-7 TRBV7-9 - CASSLAVGGSRSYEQYF TGTGCCAGCAGCTTAGCTGTGGGTGGCAGCCGCTCCTACGAGCAGTACTTC
many TRBJ1-5 TRBV19 - CASLARSSAGNQPQHF TGTGCCAGTTTGGCCAGGTCGTCAGCGGGCAATCAGCCCCAGCATTTT
- TRBJ1-5 TRBV4-3 - CASSQDLQNQPQHF TGCGCCAGCAGCCAAGATCTTCAAAATCAGCCCCAGCATTTT
- TRBJ1-4 TRBV9 - CASSRDGVATNEKLFF TGTGCCAGCAGCAGGGACGGTGTTGCAACTAATGAAAAACTGTTTTTT
- TRBJ2-7 TRBV12-3/TRBV12-4 - CASSANPTTTGTISYEQYF TGTGCCAGCAGTGCGAACCCAACCACGACAGGAACCATATCCTACGAGCAGTACTTC
many TRBJ2-1 TRBV5-4 TRBD2 CASSRVLAVSYNEQFF TGTGCCAGCAGCCGTGTACTAGCGGTCTCCTACAATGAGCAGTTCTTC
- TRBJ2-7 TRBV4-3 TRBD2 CASSQDRQRGPYEQYF TGCGCCAGCAGCCAAGATCGCCAGCGGGGCCCCTACGAGCAGTACTTC
many TRBJ2-7 TRBV5-4 TRBD1 CASSWSGGAAYEQYF TGTGCCAGCAGCTGGTCAGGGGGAGCGGCATACGAGCAGTACTTC
few TRBJ2-3 TRBV12-5 - CASGSNTGVKGGTDTQYF TGTGCTAGTGGTTCTAACACAGGAGTTAAAGGTGGCACAGATACGCAGTATTTT
many TRBJ1-1 TRBV4-1 - CASSPRAGAEAFF TGCGCCAGCAGCCCCAGGGCCGGGGCTGAAGCTTTCTTT
few TRBJ2-5 TRBV6-2/TRBV6-3 - CASSWGVLETQYF TGTGCCAGCAGTTGGGGGGTTTTGGAGACCCAGTACTTC
few TRBJ1-5 TRBV4-1 - CASPQAGPESNQPQHF TGCGCCAGCCCTCAAGCGGGGCCCGAAAGCAATCAGCCCCAGCATTTT
- TRBJ2-1 TRBV18 TRBD1 CASSPRDRVINNEQFF TGTGCCAGCTCACCCCGGGACAGGGTAATCAACAATGAGCAGTTCTTC
many TRBJ2-7 TRBV20-1 - CSARSSYEQYF TGCAGTGCTAGATCGTCCTACGAGCAGTACTTC
many TRBJ2-3 TRBV28 - CASSFGGVAATDTQYF TGTGCCAGCAGTTTCGGAGGGGTAGCGGCCACAGATACGCAGTATTTT
few TRBJ2-3 TRBV19 TRBD2 CASTGLAGTHSTDTQYF TGTGCCAGTACGGGACTAGCGGGGACCCATAGCACAGATACGCAGTATTTT
- TRBJ2-3 TRBV7-9 TRBD2 CASGWAGGSTDTQYF TGTGCCAGCGGCTGGGCGGGGGGGAGCACAGATACGCAGTATTTT
- TRBJ2-7 TRBV4-3 TRBD2 CASSQEVAGGSTYEQYF TGCGCCAGCAGCCAAGAAGTAGCGGGAGGTTCGACCTACGAGCAGTACTTC
many TRBJ2-3 TRBV27 - CASSSMSGITDTQYF TGTGCCAGCAGTTCGATGTCGGGGATCACAGATACGCAGTATTTT
few TRBJ1-5 TRBV7-9 - CASSPNGLGTTHF TGTGCCAGCAGCCCCAACGGCTTAGGGACGACACATTTT
- TRBJ2-7 TRBV12-3/TRBV12-4 - CASSLVGRFSYEQYF TGTGCCAGCAGTTTAGTGGGGCGGTTCTCCTACGAGCAGTACTTC
- TRBJ2-5 TRBV19 - CASSTSSGGAGETQYF TGTGCCAGTAGTACGAGCTCGGGGGGCGCCGGAGAGACCCAGTACTTC
many TRBJ1-5 TRBV4-1 - CASSQDKGQPQHF TGCGCCAGCAGCCAAGATAAAGGACAGCCCCAGCATTTT
few TRBJ2-2 TRBV24-1 - CATSDSGVLPGELFF TGTGCCACCAGTGATTCGGGAGTTCTCCCCGGGGAGCTGTTTTTT
- TRBJ2-7 TRBV30 - CAWSVGEMYERYF TGTGCCTGGAGTGTCGGGGAGATGTACGAGCGGTACTTC